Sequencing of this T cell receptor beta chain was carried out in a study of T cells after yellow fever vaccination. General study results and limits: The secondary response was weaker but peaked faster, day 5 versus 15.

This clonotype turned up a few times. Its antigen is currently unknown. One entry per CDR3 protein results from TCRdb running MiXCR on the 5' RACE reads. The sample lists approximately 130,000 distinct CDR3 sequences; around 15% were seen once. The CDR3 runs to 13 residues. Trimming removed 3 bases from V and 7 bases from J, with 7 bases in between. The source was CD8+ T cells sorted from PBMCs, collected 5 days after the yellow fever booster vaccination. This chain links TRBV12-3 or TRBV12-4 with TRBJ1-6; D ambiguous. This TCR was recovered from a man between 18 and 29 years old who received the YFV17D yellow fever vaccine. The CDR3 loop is CASSLSMNSPLHF. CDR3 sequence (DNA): TGTGCCAGCAGTTTGTCAATGAATTCACCCCTCCACTTT.